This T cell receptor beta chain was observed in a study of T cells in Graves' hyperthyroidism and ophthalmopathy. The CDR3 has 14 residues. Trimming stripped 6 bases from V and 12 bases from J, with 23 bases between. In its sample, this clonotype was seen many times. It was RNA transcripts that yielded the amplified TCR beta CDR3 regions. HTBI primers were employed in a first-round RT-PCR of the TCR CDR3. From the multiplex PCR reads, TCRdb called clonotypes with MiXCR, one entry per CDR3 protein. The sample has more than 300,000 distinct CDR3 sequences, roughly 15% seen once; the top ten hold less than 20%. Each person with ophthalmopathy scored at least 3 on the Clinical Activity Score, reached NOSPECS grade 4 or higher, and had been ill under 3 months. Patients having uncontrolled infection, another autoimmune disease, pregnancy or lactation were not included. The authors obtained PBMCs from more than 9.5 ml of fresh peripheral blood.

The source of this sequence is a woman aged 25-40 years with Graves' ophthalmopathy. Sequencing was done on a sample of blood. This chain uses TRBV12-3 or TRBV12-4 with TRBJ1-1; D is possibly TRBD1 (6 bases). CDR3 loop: CASSLLFERGDPFF. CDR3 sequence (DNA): TGTGCCAGCAGCCTCCTCTTCGAGAGGGGGGATCCTTTCTTT.